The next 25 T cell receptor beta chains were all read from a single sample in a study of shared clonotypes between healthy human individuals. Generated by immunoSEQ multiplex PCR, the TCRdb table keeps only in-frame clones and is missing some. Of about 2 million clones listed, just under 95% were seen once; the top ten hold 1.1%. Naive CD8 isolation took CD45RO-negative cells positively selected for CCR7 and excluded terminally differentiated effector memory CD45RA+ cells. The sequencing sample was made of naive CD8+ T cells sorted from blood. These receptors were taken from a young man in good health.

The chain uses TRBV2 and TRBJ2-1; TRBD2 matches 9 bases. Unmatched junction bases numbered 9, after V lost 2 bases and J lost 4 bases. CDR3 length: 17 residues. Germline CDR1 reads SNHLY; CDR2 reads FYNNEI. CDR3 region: CASSERLAGPFYNEQFF. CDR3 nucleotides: TGTGCCAGCAGTGAACGGCTAGCGGGACCTTTTTACAATGAGCAGTTCTTC.

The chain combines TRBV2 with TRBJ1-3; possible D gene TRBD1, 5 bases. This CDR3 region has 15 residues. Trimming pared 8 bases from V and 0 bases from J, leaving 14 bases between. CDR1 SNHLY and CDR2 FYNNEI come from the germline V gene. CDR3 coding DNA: TGTGCCAGCGATGAGGGACCGAACTCTGGAAACACCATATATTTT. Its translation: CASDEGPNSGNTIYF.

DNA for the CDR3: TGTGCCAGCAGCTTGGAAGGGTTGAACACTGAAGCTTTCTTT. The encoded protein is CASSLEGLNTEAFF. The chain links TRBV5-4 to TRBJ1-1; D ambiguous. The germline CDR1 and CDR2 sequences are SGHNT and YYREEE (reference sequence). The V end was cut by 0 bases, the J end by 0 bases, with 6 bases between. This CDR3 region has 14 residues.

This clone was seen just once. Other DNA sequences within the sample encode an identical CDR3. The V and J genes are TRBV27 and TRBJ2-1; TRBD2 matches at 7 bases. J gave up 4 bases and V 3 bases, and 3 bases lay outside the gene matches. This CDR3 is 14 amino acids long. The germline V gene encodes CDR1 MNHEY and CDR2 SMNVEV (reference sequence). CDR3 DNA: TGTGCCAGCAGTTTTCGCGGGGGTTACAATGAGCAGTTCTTC. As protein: CASSFRGGYNEQFF.

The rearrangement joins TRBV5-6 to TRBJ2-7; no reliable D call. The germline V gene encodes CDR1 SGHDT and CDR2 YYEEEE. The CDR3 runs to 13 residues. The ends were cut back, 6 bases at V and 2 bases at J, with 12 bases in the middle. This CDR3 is CASKSTGAYEQYF. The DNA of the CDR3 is TGTGCCAGCAAATCGACTGGCGCCTACGAGCAGTACTTC.

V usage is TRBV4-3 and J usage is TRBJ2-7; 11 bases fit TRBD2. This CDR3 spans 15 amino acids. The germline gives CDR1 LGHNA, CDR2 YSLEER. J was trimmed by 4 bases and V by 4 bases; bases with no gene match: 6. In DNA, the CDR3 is TGCGCCAGCAGCCCCTTAGCGGGAGGGCTGTACGAGCAGTACTTC. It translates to CASSPLAGGLYEQYF.

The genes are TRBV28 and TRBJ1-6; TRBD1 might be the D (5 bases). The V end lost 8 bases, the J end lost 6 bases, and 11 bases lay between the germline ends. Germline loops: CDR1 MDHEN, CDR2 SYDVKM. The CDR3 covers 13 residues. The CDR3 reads CASGAGPNSPLHF. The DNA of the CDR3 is TGTGCCAGCGGGGCAGGGCCTAATTCACCCCTCCACTTT.

DNA for the CDR3: TGTGCCAGCAGTCTCGATGGGACAGGGGGCTATGAGCAGTTCTTC. Protein product: CASSLDGTGGYEQFF. V and J are TRBV27 and TRBJ2-1, with 12 bases identical to TRBD1. The CDR3 runs to 15 residues. Trimming at V came to 5 bases and at J to 8 bases, leaving 7 bases not matched to a gene. Germline loops: CDR1 MNHEY, CDR2 SMNVEV (reference sequence).

This chain's CDR3 is CASSLRVPGNIQYF. In DNA, the CDR3 is TGTGCCAGCAGCTTGCGGGTGCCCGGAAACATTCAGTACTTC. V usage is TRBV5-6 and J usage is TRBJ2-4, with no clear D. In germline, CDR1 is SGHDT, CDR2 YYEEEE. The CDR3 spans 14 residues. The V and J ends lost 1 base and 6 bases respectively, with 11 bases between them. The variable domain in full, completed from reference TRBV5-6 and TRBJ2-4, reads DAGVTQSPTHLIKTRGQQVTLRCSPKSGHDTVSWYQQALGQGPQFIFQYYEEEERQRGNFPDRFSGHQFPNYSSELNVNALLLGDSALYLCASSLRVPGNIQYFGAGTRLSVL.

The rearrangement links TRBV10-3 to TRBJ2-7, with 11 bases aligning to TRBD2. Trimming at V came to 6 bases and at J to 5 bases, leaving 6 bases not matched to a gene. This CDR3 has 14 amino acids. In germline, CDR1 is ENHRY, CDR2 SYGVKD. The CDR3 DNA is TGTGCCATCAGCCCACTAGCGGGAGTCGACGAGCAGTACTTC. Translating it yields CAISPLAGVDEQYF.

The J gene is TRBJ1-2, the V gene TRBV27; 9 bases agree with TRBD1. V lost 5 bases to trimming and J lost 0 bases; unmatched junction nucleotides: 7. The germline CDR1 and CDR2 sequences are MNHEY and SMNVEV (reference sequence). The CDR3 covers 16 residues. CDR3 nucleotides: TGTGCCAGCAGTCAGGGACAGGGCTATGCTAACTATGGCTACACCTTC. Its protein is CASSQGQGYANYGYTF.

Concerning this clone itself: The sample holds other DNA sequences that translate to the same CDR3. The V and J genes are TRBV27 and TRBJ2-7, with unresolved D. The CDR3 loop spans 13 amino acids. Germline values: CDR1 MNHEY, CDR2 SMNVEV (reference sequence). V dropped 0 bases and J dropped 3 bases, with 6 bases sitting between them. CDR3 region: CASSLSGFYEQYF. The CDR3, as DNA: TGTGCCAGCAGTTTATCCGGTTTCTACGAGCAGTACTTC.

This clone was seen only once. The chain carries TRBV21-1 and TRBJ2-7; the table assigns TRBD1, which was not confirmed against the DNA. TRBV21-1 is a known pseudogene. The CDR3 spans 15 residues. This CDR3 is CASSKADLDSYEQYF. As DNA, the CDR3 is TGTGCCAGCAGCAAAGCGGACCTTGACAGCTACGAGCAGTACTTC.

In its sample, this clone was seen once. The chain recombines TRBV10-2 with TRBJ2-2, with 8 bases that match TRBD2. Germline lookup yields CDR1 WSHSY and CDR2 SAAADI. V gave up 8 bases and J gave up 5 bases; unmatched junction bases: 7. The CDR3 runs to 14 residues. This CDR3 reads CASGERGWTGELFF. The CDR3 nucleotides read TGCGCCAGCGGGGAGCGGGGGTGGACCGGGGAGCTGTTTTTT.

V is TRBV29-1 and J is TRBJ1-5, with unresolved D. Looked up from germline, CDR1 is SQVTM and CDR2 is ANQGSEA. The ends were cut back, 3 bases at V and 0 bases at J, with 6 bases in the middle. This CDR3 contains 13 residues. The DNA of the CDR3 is TGCAGCGTTGAGGAGTATAGCAATCAGCCCCAGCATTTT. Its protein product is CSVEEYSNQPQHF.

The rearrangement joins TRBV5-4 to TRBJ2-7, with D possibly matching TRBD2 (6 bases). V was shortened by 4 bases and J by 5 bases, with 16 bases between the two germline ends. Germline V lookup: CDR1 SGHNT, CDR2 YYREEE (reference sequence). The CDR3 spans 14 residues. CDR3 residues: CASSNLDYGDEQYF. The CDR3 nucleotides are TGTGCCAGCAGCAATCTGGACTATGGCGACGAGCAGTACTTC.

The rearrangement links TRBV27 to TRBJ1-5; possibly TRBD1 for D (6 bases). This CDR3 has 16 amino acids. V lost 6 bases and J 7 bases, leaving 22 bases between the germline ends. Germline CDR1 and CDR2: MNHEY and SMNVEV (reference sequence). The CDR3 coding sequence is TGTGCCAGCAGCCAATCACAGGGAGAGTGGGGCCAGCCCCAGCATTTT. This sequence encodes CASSQSQGEWGQPQHF.

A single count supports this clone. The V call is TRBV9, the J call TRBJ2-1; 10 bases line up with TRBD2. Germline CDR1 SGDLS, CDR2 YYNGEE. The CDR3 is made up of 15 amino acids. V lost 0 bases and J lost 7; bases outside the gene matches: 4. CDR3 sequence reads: CASSVGSGRNNEQFF. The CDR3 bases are TGTGCCAGCAGCGTAGGTAGCGGGAGGAATAATGAGCAGTTCTTC.

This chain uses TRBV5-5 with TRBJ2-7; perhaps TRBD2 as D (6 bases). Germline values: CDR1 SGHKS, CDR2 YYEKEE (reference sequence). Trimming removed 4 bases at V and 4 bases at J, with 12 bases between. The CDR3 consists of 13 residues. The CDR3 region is CASSVLRGYEQYF. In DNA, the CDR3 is TGTGCCAGCAGCGTATTACGGGGGTACGAGCAGTACTTC. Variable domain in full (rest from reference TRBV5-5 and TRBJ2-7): DAGVTQSPTHLIKTRGQQVTLRCSPISGHKSVSWYQQVLGQGPQFIFQYYEKEERGRGNFPDRFSARQFPNYSSELNVNALLLGDSALYLCASSVLRGYEQYFGPGTRLTVT.

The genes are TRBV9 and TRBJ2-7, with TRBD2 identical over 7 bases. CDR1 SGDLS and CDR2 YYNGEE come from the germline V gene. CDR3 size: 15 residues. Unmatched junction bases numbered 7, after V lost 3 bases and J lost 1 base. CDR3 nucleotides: TGTGCCAGCAGCGGAGGACTAGATGGGTCCTACGAGCAGTACTTC. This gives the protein CASSGGLDGSYEQYF. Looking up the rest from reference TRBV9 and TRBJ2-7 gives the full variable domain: DSGVTQTPKHLITATGQRVTLRCSPRSGDLSVYWYQQSLDQGLQFLIQYYNGEERAKGNILERFSAQQFPDLHSELNLSSLELGDSALYFCASSGGLDGSYEQYFGPGTRLTVT.

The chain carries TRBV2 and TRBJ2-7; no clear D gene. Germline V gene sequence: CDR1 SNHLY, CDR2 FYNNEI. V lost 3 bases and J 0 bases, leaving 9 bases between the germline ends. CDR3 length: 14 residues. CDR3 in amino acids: CASSEVVNSYEQYF. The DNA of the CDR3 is TGTGCCAGCAGTGAGGTAGTAAACTCCTACGAGCAGTACTTC.

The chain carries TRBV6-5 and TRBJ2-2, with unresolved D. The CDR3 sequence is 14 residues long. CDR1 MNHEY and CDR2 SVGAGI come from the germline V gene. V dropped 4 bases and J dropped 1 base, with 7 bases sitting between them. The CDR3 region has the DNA TGTGCCAGCAGTTTCGGATGGAACACCGGGGAGCTGTTTTTT. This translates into CASSFGWNTGELFF.

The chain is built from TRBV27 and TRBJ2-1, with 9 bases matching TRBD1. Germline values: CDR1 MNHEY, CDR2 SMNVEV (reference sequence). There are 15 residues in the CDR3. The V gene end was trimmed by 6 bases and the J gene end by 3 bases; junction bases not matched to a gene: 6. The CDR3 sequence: CASRLTGQGYNEQFF. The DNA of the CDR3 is TGTGCCAGCAGACTAACGGGACAGGGCTACAATGAGCAGTTCTTC.

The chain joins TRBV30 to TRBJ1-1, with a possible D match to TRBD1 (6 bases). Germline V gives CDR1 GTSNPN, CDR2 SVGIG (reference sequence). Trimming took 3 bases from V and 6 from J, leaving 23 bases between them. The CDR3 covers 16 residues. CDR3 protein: CAWRYRQPEGHPEAFF. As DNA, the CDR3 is TGTGCCTGGAGATACCGTCAGCCAGAGGGACACCCTGAAGCTTTCTTT. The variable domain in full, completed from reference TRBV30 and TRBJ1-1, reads SQTIHQWPATLVQPVGSPLSLECTVEGTSNPNLYWYRQAAGRGLQLLFYSVGIGQISSEVPQNLSASRPQDRQFILSSKKLLLSDSGFYLCAWRYRQPEGHPEAFFGQGTRLTVV.

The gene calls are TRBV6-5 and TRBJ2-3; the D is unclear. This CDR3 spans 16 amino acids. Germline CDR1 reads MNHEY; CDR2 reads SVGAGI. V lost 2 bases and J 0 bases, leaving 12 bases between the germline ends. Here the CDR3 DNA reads TGTGCCAGCAGTTACGGGTCAGGCCTTAGCACAGATACGCAGTATTTT. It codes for CASSYGSGLSTDTQYF.